Presented here are 17 T cell receptor beta chains from one specimen sequenced in a study of T cells expressing NK-cell markers. Following a re-call of the 5' RACE reads, TCRdb has one entry per CDR3 protein and lacks DNA. The repertoire table contains about 460,000 distinct CDR3 sequences. The sample was blood T cells: a sorted CD56 or NKG2C T cell subset, CD4+ or CD8+ T cells, or bulk PBMC T cells (not recorded which). These receptor sequences come from a woman between 45 and 60 years old in good health.

The chain is built from TRBV5-1 and TRBJ2-1; as DNA is missing, the TRBD1 call by TCRdb cannot be tested. This CDR3 has 14 residues. Germline values: CDR1 SGHRS, CDR2 YFSETQ. CDR3 amino acids: CASAMAGAPNEQFF.

The V and J genes are TRBV5-1 and TRBJ2-5; TCRdb calls TRBD1, which cannot be checked without DNA. The V gene's germline CDR1 is SGHRS and CDR2 YFSETQ. The length of the CDR3 is 15 residues. CDR3: CASSLYVGQQETQYF.

This chain joins TRBV12-3 or TRBV12-4 and TRBJ2-3; TCRdb gives TRBD2 as the D gene, but with no DNA this cannot be confirmed. CDR3 length equals 19 residues. The CDR3 reads CASKTRGLAGVGGTDTQYF.

The chain is built from TRBV7-2 and TRBJ2-1; as DNA is missing, the TRBD2 call by TCRdb cannot be tested. Per germline, CDR1 SGHTA and CDR2 FQGNSA. CDR3 length: 16 amino acids. The chain's CDR3 is CASSPSTPSSYNEQFF.

V usage is TRBV7-9 and J usage is TRBJ2-3; with no DNA, the TCRdb D assignment of TRBD1 cannot be verified. The CDR3 is made up of 15 amino acids. In germline, CDR1 is SEHNR, CDR2 FQNEAQ (reference sequence). The CDR3 region is CASSPGLGSTDTQYF.

This chain uses TRBV29-1 with TRBJ1-2; TCRdb outputs TRBD1, but without DNA this stays unchecked. The germline V gene has CDR1 SQVTM and CDR2 ANQGSEA. This CDR3 has 12 amino acids. This CDR3 is CSSRTGNYGYTF. Full variable domain (remainder filled in from reference TRBV29-1 and TRBJ1-2): SAVISQKPSRDICQRGTSLTIQCQVDSQVTMMFWYRQQPGQSLTLIATANQGSEATYESGFVIDKFPISRPNLTFSTLTVSNMSPEDSSIYLCSSRTGNYGYTFGSGTRLTVV.

The genes are TRBV28 and TRBJ1-2; TCRdb selects TRBD1, and the lack of DNA leaves this call unchecked. Germline CDR1 is MDHEN and CDR2 is SYDVKM. CDR3 length: 15 amino acids. The CDR3: CASRTTGKGNYGYTF.

The V gene is TRBV5-1, the J gene TRBJ2-2; TCRdb proposes TRBD1, but this gene call is untestable without DNA. Germline V gene data show CDR1 as SGHRS and CDR2 as YFSETQ. This CDR3 comprises 15 residues. CDR3: CASRTSGEGAGELFF.

The rearrangement joins TRBV5-1 to TRBJ2-7. This CDR3 is 15 amino acids long. CDR1 and CDR2 from the germline V gene are SGHRS and YFSETQ. This CDR3 is CASSLAEGVTYEQYF.

The chain joins TRBV5-1 to TRBJ2-3; the D call of TRBD1 rests on TCRdb alone, since no DNA is present to check it. The CDR3 is made up of 14 amino acids. Germline V gives CDR1 SGHRS, CDR2 YFSETQ. This chain's CDR3 is CASSSRGETDTQYF.

V and J are TRBV5-1 and TRBJ2-1; as DNA is missing, the TRBD1 call by TCRdb cannot be tested. Germline V gene lookup returns CDR1 SGHRS and CDR2 YFSETQ. This CDR3 contains 16 residues. The CDR3 here is CASSAATGGAYNEQFF.

The rearrangement links TRBV20-1 to TRBJ2-1; the TCRdb D gene call, TRBD1, has no DNA to confirm it. The germline V gene encodes CDR1 DFQATT and CDR2 SNEGSKA (reference sequence). The CDR3 consists of 15 residues. The CDR3 spells CSAASPGRKYNEQFF.

The chain combines TRBV11-2 with TRBJ2-2; the D call from TCRdb, TRBD2, cannot be confirmed without DNA. The CDR3 is 16 amino acids. In germline, CDR1 is SGHAT, CDR2 FQNNGV. The CDR3 sequence: CASSLAGGRGTGELFF.

The chain is built from TRBV5-1 and TRBJ1-2; as DNA is missing, the TRBD1 call by TCRdb cannot be tested. The CDR3 is 13 residues long. CDR1 is SGHRS, CDR2 YFSETQ, per germline. The CDR3 region is CASSPKDIYGYTF. The complete variable domain, with remaining parts taken from reference TRBV5-1 and TRBJ1-2, reads KAGVTQTPRYLIKTRGQQVTLSCSPISGHRSVSWYQQTPGQGLQFLFEYFSETQRNKGNFPGRFSGRQFSNSRSEMNVSTLELGDSALYLCASSPKDIYGYTFGSGTRLTVV.

CDR3 in amino acids: CASSVQTPTSRNTDTQYF. The gene calls are TRBV9 and TRBJ2-3; TCRdb designates TRBD2, a call that cannot be tested without DNA. Looked up from germline, CDR1 is SGDLS and CDR2 is YYNGEE. The CDR3 runs to 18 residues.

The chain joins TRBV5-1 to TRBJ1-5; TCRdb returns TRBD1, unconfirmable since there is no DNA. The CDR3 spans 13 residues. Germline CDR1 SGHRS, CDR2 YFSETQ. CDR3 region: CASSPKEGQPQHF. The entire variable domain, with the rest obtained from reference TRBV5-1 and TRBJ1-5, is as follows: KAGVTQTPRYLIKTRGQQVTLSCSPISGHRSVSWYQQTPGQGLQFLFEYFSETQRNKGNFPGRFSGRQFSNSRSEMNVSTLELGDSALYLCASSPKEGQPQHFGDGTRLSIL.

The chain has TRBV12-3 or TRBV12-4 and TRBJ2-3. The CDR3 contains 12 residues. CDR3 in amino acids: CASSFPRRTQYF.